What follows are 22 T cell receptor beta chains derived from one specimen sequenced in a study of human T cells and chemical hapten exposure. The time point: patch test 2, 6 weeks after DPC sensitization. The treatment here: therapeutic diphenylcyclopropenone sensitization with weekly scalp DPC. TCRdb independently ran MiXCR on the RACE reads; one entry per CDR3 protein. The table shows some 99,000 distinct CDR3 sequences, with 9.2% occurring only once. This material consisted of whole blood, taken in connection with sensitization to the hapten diphenylcyclopropenone (DPC). The receptors derive from a woman aged 40 to 55 with alopecia areata. Some clones in this sample may be carry-over from other donors' samples.

This clonotype was detected many times. V gene TRBV7-8 combines with J gene TRBJ2-3; D gene ambiguous. The length of the CDR3 is 15 residues. Trimming took 1 base from V and 1 from J, leaving 9 bases between them. Germline V gene data show CDR1 as SGHVS and CDR2 as FQNEAQ. CDR3: CASSLGSSGTDTQYF. The CDR3, as DNA: TGTGCCAGCAGCTTAGGATCGTCAGGCACAGATACGCAGTATTTT.

The CDR3 loop is CASRGDRGIQYF. The CDR3 DNA reads as TGTGCCAGCAGAGGGGACAGGGGGATTCAGTACTTC. The J gene is TRBJ2-4, the V gene TRBV12-3 or TRBV12-4; TRBD1 aligns across 11 bases. Trimming removed 6 bases from V and 10 bases from J; junction bases left unmatched: 2. The CDR3 runs to 12 residues.

This clonotype was observed a handful of times. The chain has TRBV7-6 and TRBJ2-7; 11 positions match TRBD2. V dropped 5 bases and J dropped 5; count of bases not matched to a gene: 11. Germline V gene sequence: CDR1 SGHVS, CDR2 FNYEAQ. The CDR3 runs to 16 residues. The CDR3 region is CASSTSLSGGAHEQYF. CDR3 bases: TGTGCCAGCAGCACCAGCCTTAGCGGGGGGGCCCACGAGCAGTACTTC.

This clonotype was counted a few times. This chain joins TRBV19 and TRBJ1-3; D gene unclear. V dropped 5 bases and J dropped 0 bases, with 11 bases sitting between them. The CDR3 sequence is 15 residues long. From germline, CDR1 is LNHDA and CDR2 SQIVND (reference sequence). CDR3 sequence reads: CASSLWTGSGNTIYF. The CDR3 DNA follows: TGTGCCAGTAGTCTCTGGACCGGCTCTGGAAACACCATATATTTT.

The V and J genes are TRBV20-1 and TRBJ1-2, with 7 bases that match TRBD1. The CDR3 spans 12 residues. CDR1 and CDR2 from the germline V gene are DFQATT and SNEGSKA (reference sequence). The V gene end was trimmed by 6 bases and the J gene end by 4 bases; junction bases not matched to a gene: 5. CDR3 nucleotides: TGCAGTGCCACCGGGACAGCCTATGGCTACACCTTC. Translation: CSATGTAYGYTF.

V usage is TRBV6-2 or TRBV6-3 and J usage is TRBJ1-4; the D is unclear. The CDR3 loop spans 15 amino acids. Germline V gene data show CDR1 as MNHEY and CDR2 as SVGEGT. Trimming removed 0 bases at V and 5 bases at J, with 10 bases between. The CDR3 region has the DNA TGTGCCAGCAGTTACTCCCCGGGAGACAATGAAAAACTGTTTTTT. This gives the protein CASSYSPGDNEKLFF.

As concerns this clonotype: This sequence may be a read error, since a much larger clone differs from it by one base. The CDR3 ends on some other residue instead of the conserved phenylalanine or tryptophan, so this is likely a read error. This chain links TRBV3-1 with TRBJ2-5, with TRBD1 identical over 8 bases. Looked up from germline, CDR1 is LGHDT and CDR2 is YNNKEL (reference sequence). This CDR3 spans 15 amino acids. Unmatched junction bases numbered 8, after V lost 3 bases and J lost 5 bases. In DNA form, the CDR3 reads TGTGCCAGCAGCCAGGACCTGGACAGGGCCGAGACCCAGTACTAC. Its protein product is CASSQDLDRAETQYY.

This clonotype has only a few counts. A read error may produce the germline difference seen at one junction end. The V gene is TRBV7-6, the J gene TRBJ1-1, with 8 bases identical to TRBD1. There are 17 residues in the CDR3. CDR1 and CDR2 (germline): SGHVS, FNYEAQ. Here the CDR3 DNA reads TGTGCCAACAGCGAAATCAACAGGGGGACCCTGAACACTGAAGCTTTCTTT. Its protein is CANSEINRGTLNTEAFF.

The V gene is TRBV4-1, the J gene TRBJ2-1; TRBD2 aligns across 11 bases. Trimming removed 4 bases from V and 9 bases from J; junction bases left unmatched: 5. The CDR3 covers 14 residues. In germline, CDR1 is MGHRA, CDR2 YSYEKL. This chain's CDR3 is CASSRSGGAIEQFF. The CDR3 nucleotides are TGCGCCAGCAGCCGTAGCGGGGGGGCTATTGAGCAGTTCTTC.

This clonotype appeared a few times. The CDR3 coding sequence is TGTGCCAGCAGCTTCGGGACAGGGGGTTACTATGGCTACACCTTC. It translates to CASSFGTGGYYGYTF. The chain links TRBV11-2 to TRBJ1-2, with 11 bases lining up with TRBD1. CDR3 length equals 15 residues. J was trimmed by 3 bases and V by 3 bases; bases with no gene match: 3. The germline V gene has CDR1 SGHAT and CDR2 FQNNGV.

This clonotype was counted a few times. This rearrangement joins TRBV2 to TRBJ1-2; D possibly corresponds to TRBD1 (6 bases). The CDR3 consists of 14 residues. V was clipped by 6 bases and J by 4 bases, with 15 bases between them. Germline CDR1 and CDR2: SNHLY and FYNNEI. CDR3 protein: CASRSQGLSYGYTF. CDR3 bases: TGTGCCAGCAGGAGCCAGGGGCTTTCCTATGGCTACACCTTC. Together with reference TRBV2 and TRBJ1-2, the CDR3 gives the full variable domain: EPEVTQTPSHQVTQMGQEVILRCVPISNHLYFYWYRQILGQKVEFLVSFYNNEISEKSEIFDDQFSVERPDGSNFTLKIRSTKLEDSAMYFCASRSQGLSYGYTFGSGTRLTVV.

This clonotype was recorded at least ten times. V and J are TRBV6-5 and TRBJ2-7; D is perhaps TRBD1 (6 bases). Germline V gene sequence: CDR1 MNHEY, CDR2 SVGAGI. The CDR3 contains 14 residues. The V gene lost 0 bases and the J gene lost 4 bases, with 10 bases spanning the gap. The CDR3 DNA reads TGTGCCAGCAGTTACTCCAGAACAGGGTACGAGCAGTACTTC. Protein: CASSYSRTGYEQYF.

CDR3 nucleotide sequence: TGTGCCAGCAGTTCCGGGACCTACGAGCAGTACTTC. Translated, it gives CASSSGTYEQYF. The V call is TRBV6-5, the J call TRBJ2-7; TRBD2 might be the D (5 bases). The CDR3 length is 12 residues. V gave up 4 bases and J gave up 2 bases, with 6 bases separating them. CDR1 MNHEY and CDR2 SVGAGI come from the germline V gene.

The table lists this clonotype with a few counts. This chain joins TRBV5-1 and TRBJ2-7; the D is unclear. Trimming left V 4 bases short and J 0 bases short, with 5 bases between. From germline, CDR1 is SGHRS and CDR2 YFSETQ. The CDR3 contains 12 residues. The CDR3 bases are TGCGCCAGCAGCGGCCCCTCCTACGAGCAGTACTTC. Amino acids: CASSGPSYEQYF.

This clonotype was counted a few times. CDR3 sequence: CASEVSKGVNYGYTF. CDR3 DNA sequence: TGTGCCAGCGAGGTCTCAAAGGGGGTTAACTATGGCTACACCTTC. This chain connects TRBV2 to TRBJ1-2, with D possibly matching TRBD1 (6 bases). Germline V lookup: CDR1 SNHLY, CDR2 FYNNEI. The CDR3 sequence is 15 residues long. Trimming cost V 8 bases and J 1 base, with 17 bases left between them.

This clonotype has more than one count but fewer than ten. This chain connects TRBV29-1 to TRBJ1-2; D is perhaps TRBD1 (5 bases). CDR1 is SQVTM and CDR2 is ANQGSEA in the germline V gene. Trimming took 7 bases from V and 2 from J, leaving 11 bases between them. The CDR3 loop spans 12 amino acids. The CDR3 loop reads CSGGRPNYGYTF. The CDR3 DNA reads TGCAGCGGGGGACGGCCCAACTATGGCTACACCTTC.

This sequence joins TRBV29-1 and TRBJ2-1; 7 bases map to TRBD1. V shed 5 bases, J shed 6 bases, and the junction held 4 bases outside the gene matches. CDR1 is SQVTM, CDR2 ANQGSEA, per germline. This CDR3 comprises 12 residues. The CDR3 here is CSVLQGRNEQFF. In DNA form, the CDR3 reads TGCAGCGTTCTACAGGGGCGCAATGAGCAGTTCTTC.

This clonotype was seen a few times. The V and J genes are TRBV15 and TRBJ1-3, with D hard to call. Germline V CDR1 and CDR2: LNHNV, YYDKDF (reference sequence). Trimming removed 1 base from V and 1 base from J, with 8 bases in between. CDR3 size: 15 residues. CDR3 region: CATSRAPGSGNTIYF. The CDR3 bases are TGTGCCACCAGCAGAGCTCCAGGTTCTGGAAACACCATATATTTT.

This clonotype appeared once. This chain joins TRBV4-1 and TRBJ1-2; D perhaps matches TRBD1 (5 bases). Germline CDR1 and CDR2: MGHRA and YSYEKL. V lost 1 base, J lost 4 bases, and 16 bases lay in between. The CDR3 is 16 residues long. CDR3: CASSQGGTSLVYGYTF. CDR3 bases: TGCGCCAGCAGCCAAGGCGGGACTTCGTTAGTCTATGGCTACACCTTC.

For the CDR3, the DNA is TGTGCCAGCAGCCCTGGACGGATTCGACGCACAGATACGCAGTATTTT. This gives the protein CASSPGRIRRTDTQYF. The rearrangement links TRBV7-8 to TRBJ2-3, with D unresolved. Germline V gene lookup returns CDR1 SGHVS and CDR2 FQNEAQ. Between the trimmed V and J ends, which lost 5 bases and 1 base, there was a span of 16 bases. The CDR3 consists of 16 residues.

This clonotype was observed many times. The chain employs TRBV20-1 and TRBJ2-7; 8 bases line up with TRBD1. The V segment lost 6 bases and the J segment 2 bases; nucleotides outside the gene matches: 9. The germline CDR1 and CDR2 sequences are DFQATT and SNEGSKA (reference sequence). The CDR3 loop spans 14 amino acids. The CDR3 protein is CSAALQGEPYEQYF. The CDR3 region has the DNA TGCAGTGCAGCGTTACAGGGGGAGCCCTACGAGCAGTACTTC.

This clonotype was detected a few times. The gene calls are TRBV10-1 and TRBJ2-3; D is uncertain. Trimming removed 3 bases from V and 5 bases from J, with 9 bases in between. This CDR3 comprises 13 residues. Germline V gene data show CDR1 as WNHNN and CDR2 as SYGVQD (reference sequence). CDR3 amino acids: CASSESGRDTQYF. In DNA, the CDR3 is TGCGCCAGCAGTGAATCCGGCAGAGATACGCAGTATTTT.